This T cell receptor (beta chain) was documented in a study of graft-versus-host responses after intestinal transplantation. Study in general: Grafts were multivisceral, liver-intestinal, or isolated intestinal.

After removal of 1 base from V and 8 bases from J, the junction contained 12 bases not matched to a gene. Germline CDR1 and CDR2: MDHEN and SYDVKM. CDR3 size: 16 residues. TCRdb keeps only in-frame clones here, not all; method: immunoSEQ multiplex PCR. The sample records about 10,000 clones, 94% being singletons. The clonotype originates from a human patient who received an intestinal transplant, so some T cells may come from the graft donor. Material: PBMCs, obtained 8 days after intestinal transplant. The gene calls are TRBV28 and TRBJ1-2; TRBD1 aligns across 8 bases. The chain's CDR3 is CASSLFTPHRGEGYTF. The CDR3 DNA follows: TGTGCCAGCAGTTTATTTACCCCCCACAGGGGGGAAGGCTACACCTTC.